The sequence of this TCR beta chain was determined in a study of blood T cells in healthy people across ages. The extraction recovered at least 5.5 micrograms of total RNA per sample. The study's findings and limits: A strong correlation was seen between TCR beta diversity and naive T cell percentage. Investigators viewed diversity estimates from one million T cells as underestimates, the study reported.

Trimming pared 7 bases from V and 4 bases from J, leaving 27 bases between. This CDR3 has 17 amino acids. Germline CDR1 is SQVTM and CDR2 is ANQGSEA. The table lists this clonotype with a few counts. The antigen remains undetermined. Combining a sample-barcoded 5' primer with a J-beta primer mix, a second PCR ran for 7 to 11 cycles. Each cDNA molecule was tagged by a template-switch adaptor with 12 random nucleotides. TCRdb fed the 5' RACE reads into MiXCR, producing one record per CDR3 protein. The sample carries approximately 830,000 distinct CDR3 sequences, 62% recorded once. This chain connects TRBV29-1 to TRBJ2-3; D may be TRBD2 (6 bases). The sequenced sample was blood. The clonotype was recovered from a man aged 25-45 years in good health. CDR3: CSASLWGTGVEADTQYF. CDR3 DNA: TGCAGCGCATCATTATGGGGGACGGGGGTGGAGGCAGATACGCAGTATTTT.